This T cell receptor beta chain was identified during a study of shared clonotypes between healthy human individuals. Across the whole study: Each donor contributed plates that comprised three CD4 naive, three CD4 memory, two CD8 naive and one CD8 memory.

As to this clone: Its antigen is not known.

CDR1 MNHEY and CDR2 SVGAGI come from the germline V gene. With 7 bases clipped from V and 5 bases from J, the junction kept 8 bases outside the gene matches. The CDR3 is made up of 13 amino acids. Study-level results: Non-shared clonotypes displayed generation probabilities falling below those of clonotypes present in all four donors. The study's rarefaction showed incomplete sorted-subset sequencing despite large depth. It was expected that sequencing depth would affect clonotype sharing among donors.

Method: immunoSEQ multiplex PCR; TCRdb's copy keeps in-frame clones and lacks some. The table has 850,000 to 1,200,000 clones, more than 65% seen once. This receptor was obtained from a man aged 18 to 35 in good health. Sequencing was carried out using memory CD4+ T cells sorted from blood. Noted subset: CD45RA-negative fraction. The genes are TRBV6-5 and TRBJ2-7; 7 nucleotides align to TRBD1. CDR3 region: CASTPTGSHEQYF. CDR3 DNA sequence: TGTGCCAGCACCCCGACAGGGTCCCACGAGCAGTACTTC.